This T cell receptor (beta chain) stems from a study of blood T cells in healthy people across ages. This clonotype showed up just a few times. The CDR3 runs to 15 residues. V dropped 4 bases and J dropped 1; count of bases not matched to a gene: 5. The germline gives CDR1 MNHEY, CDR2 SMNVEV (reference sequence). The study recruited healthy Caucasian donors from Russia who were aged about 6 to 90. Primed by a sample-barcoded 5' primer and a J-beta primer mix, a second PCR proceeded for 7 to 11 cycles. TCRdb called the 5' RACE reads again in MiXCR, with one record for every CDR3 protein. The data show 1.5 million to 1.9 million distinct CDR3 sequences, 35% to 45% seen once.

Sequences were obtained from blood. The clonotype was recovered from a young woman in good health. The V call is TRBV27, the J call TRBJ2-7; 9 nucleotides line up with TRBD2. CDR3: CASSYSGSFSYEQYF. As DNA, the CDR3 is TGTGCCAGCAGTTATAGCGGGAGTTTTTCCTACGAGCAGTACTTC.